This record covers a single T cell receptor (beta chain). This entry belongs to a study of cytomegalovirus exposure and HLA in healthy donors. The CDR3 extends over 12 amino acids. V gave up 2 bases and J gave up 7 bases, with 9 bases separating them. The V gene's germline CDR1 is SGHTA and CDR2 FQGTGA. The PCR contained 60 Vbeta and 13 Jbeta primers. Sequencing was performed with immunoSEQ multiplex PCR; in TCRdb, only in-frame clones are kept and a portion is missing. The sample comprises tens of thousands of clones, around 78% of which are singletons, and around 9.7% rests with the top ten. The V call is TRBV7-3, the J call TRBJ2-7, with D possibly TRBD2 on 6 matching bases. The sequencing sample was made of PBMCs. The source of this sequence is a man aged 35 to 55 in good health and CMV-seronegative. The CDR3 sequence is CASSLGGGEQYF. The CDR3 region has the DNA TGTGCCAGCAGCTTAGGCGGAGGGGAGCAGTACTTC.